The T cell receptor beta chain under discussion was sequenced for a study of CD4 T cells in relation to SARS-CoV-2 and coronaviruses. Study at large: PBMCs were cultured with antigen for nine to eleven days before TCR beta sequencing.

Comment on this clone: Its antigen is not identified.

The protocol was immunoSEQ multiplex PCR, while the TCRdb copy is restricted to in-frame clones and leaves out a portion. Here the sample spans around 25,000 clones, roughly 70% being singletons. Trimming stripped 5 bases from V and 5 bases from J, with 11 bases between. This CDR3 is 13 amino acids long. Germline CDR1 is SGHVS and CDR2 is FNYEAQ. Before the COVID-19 pandemic, during about 2010-2018, CD4+ T cells were taken from unexposed donors. The cells were cultured for around ten days before CD4+ T cells were isolated. The sequencing sample was made of CD4+ T cells from PBMCs, cultured in vitro. The chain couples TRBV7-6 to TRBJ2-3; D gene ambiguous. The sequence was collected from a human donor in good health. The chain's CDR3 is CASSPTVVDTQYF. As DNA, the CDR3 is TGTGCCAGCAGCCCAACGGTCGTAGATACGCAGTATTTT.